The subject of this entry is one T cell receptor beta chain. Its antigen target is currently unknown. No much larger clone exists at a distance of one base, and base qualities are not known. Library prep was done by the immunoSEQ multiplex PCR assay. The multiplex PCR relied on a mix of 60 forward primers for TCR Vbeta segments and 13 reverse primers for TCR Jbeta segments. The CDR3 region of rearranged TCR beta genes was amplified from genomic DNA by a multiplex PCR assay. Amplified TCR beta libraries were sequenced as 87-base-pair reads on the Illumina HiSeq System. The original pipeline was this. In a later analysis, around 80 million unique TCR beta chains were counted across the approximately 620 repertoires, and roughly 11 million of these chains were shared by at least two donors. A nearest-neighbor algorithm error-corrected the raw reads and collapsed the reads into unique sequences, merging closely related sequences to remove PCR and sequencing errors. Alignment of CDR3 sequences to IMGT reference sequences was used to assign V, D and J gene segments. For a sequence to be retained, at least a six-nucleotide match to both a V gene segment and a J gene segment was required. Rearrangements were classified as productive when the CDR3 lacked stop codons and remained in frame with V and J, and all other rearrangements were classified as non-productive. CDR3 was defined by IMGT convention, running from the second conserved V-encoded cysteine to the conserved J-encoded phenylalanine. The earlier analysis of about 590 of the donors excluded sequences that lacked an unambiguous match to a single V gene segment. An earlier analysis of some 500 of the donors classified V segments as functional when productive rearrangements were above 56.7% and as segregating when the standard deviation between donors was above 5%. A statistical classification framework was built to diagnose cytomegalovirus status from the catalog of TCR beta chain sequences. In a later analysis, V and J genes were assigned by comparing TCR nucleotide sequences against IMGT/GENE-DB human TR gene sequences. Using the TCRdist pipeline, a later analysis assigned CDR3 sequences along with most-parsimonious VDJ recombination scenarios. In a later analysis, each TCR beta chain was defined by its CDR3 amino acid sequence together with its V-gene family, and reads without a unique V-gene family were excluded. As a way to deal with suspected cross-contamination and a sequencing artifact, a later analysis dropped 592 nucleotide sequences that were highly shared and had low generation probability. A later analysis calculated a clonal expansion index for each public chain from normalized within-repertoire ranks of inferred template counts. A later analysis computed generation probabilities with a VDJ recombination model fitted to out-of-frame rearrangements, and checked the results against IGoR. A later analysis scored TCR-TCR, TCR-HLA and TCR-CMV co-occurrence with hypergeometric tests, applying a repertoire-size bias correction to TCR pairs. In a later analysis, false discovery rates were estimated by permuting HLA or CMV assignments 20 times. In a later analysis, co-occurring TCRs were grouped using DBSCAN, with TCRdist sequence similarity added in when clustering inside HLA-allele-positive subsets. Repertoires with fewer than 30,000 or more than 120,000 public chains, plus five repertoires with anomalous nucleotide sharing, were excluded from co-occurrence clustering. The table comes from immuneACCESS by way of TCRdb, which keeps in-frame sequences with V and J called. Part of the clones is missing from these tables; in studies checked, under half for an unresolved V gene and the rest for unknown reasons. From that table come the V and J calls and clone size; the DNA was used to work out D and trimming. This sample holds about 180,000 clones; roughly 82% were observed only once. Approximately 0.47% of the sample is in the top ten clones.

This sample stems from a study of cytomegalovirus exposure and HLA in healthy donors (dated by TCRdb to the late 2010s). At the level of the whole study: According to an earlier analysis of 550 to 700 of the donors, 150 million to 200 million T cells yielded 117 million unique TCR beta sequences and approximately 280 Gb of sequence data. In the later analysis, no new phenotypic data were used to find candidate immune exposures; instead, reliance was placed on TCR beta sequences and their occurrence across donors. The T cell repertoires of 700 or so subjects were profiled by immunosequencing and related to cytomegalovirus serostatus. An earlier analysis of 587 of the donors used high-throughput TCR beta sequencing to judge whether each TCR beta V gene segment behaved as functional or pseudogenic. Genome-wide SNP genotypes for about 65% of the roughly 670 donors were used in a later genetic analysis, which treated that subset as a discovery cohort. The study was designed to test whether signatures of past pathogen exposure could be identified by cataloging public T cell receptors. Donor age, sex, ethnicity and CMV serostatus were collected together with the repertoire data. All discovery cohort repertoires had been generated using a single sequencing platform. To predict cytomegalovirus infection status, the study brought together high-throughput TCR immunosequencing, statistical association of individual TCRs with disease status, and machine learning. The number of typed donors differed by locus: about 629-630 for A, B, C, DRB1 and DQB1; 522 for DQA1; some 590 for DPA1; and about 450 for DPB1. Among the roughly 400 genotyped donors, around 81% belonged to the genetic ancestry cluster associated with self-reported Caucasian donors. HLA typing included class I and class II loci at four-digit resolution. An early release that covered about 600 HLA-typed donors contained approximately 300 gigabases of sequencing data and 75 million to 100 million unique TCR sequences. In a later analysis, previously published TCR beta repertoires from 500 to 750 donors were re-analyzed and high-resolution HLA genotyping was added so that TCR occurrence patterns could be studied. Along with the roughly 610-subject first cohort, a separate validation cohort of over a hundred different subjects was used. Roughly five DR-DQ haplotypes were handled as single units for association and clustering because linkage in the cohort was strong. On average, around 240,000 unique TCR beta nucleotide sequences were sequenced per donor among a few hundred genotyped donors of the cohort, with 15% to 20% of those sequences being non-productive.

The CDR3, from cysteine to phenylalanine, totals 14 residues. The read is trimmed to its CDR3 DNA, 42 bases read in frame from base 1. V is cut by 6 bases and J by 0 bases, and the space between the germline ends is 12 bases. The CDR1 and CDR2 encoded by the germline V gene (reference sequence) are LNHDA and SQIVND. The paper's findings and limits, for the study overall: The earlier analysis of 587 of the donors excluded roughly 17 rarely observed V segments, including chromosome 9 orphons, because counts were too low. In an earlier analysis of several hundred of the donors, most TCR beta V segments were observed in productive rearrangements about 90% or about 30% of the time, broadly matching IMGT annotations. In a later analysis, HLA-associated TCR beta chains showed more clonal expansion and lower generation probabilities than non-associated chains that were equally common. A cluster of highly shared sequence variants was judged likely to represent a technical artifact of the sequencing pipeline. Some IMGT-functional V segments, including TRBV6-2 and TRBV6-3, could not be told apart with the 87-base-pair reads, so those segments were excluded. The authors suggested that the approach could potentially be extended to other disease states and immunological phenotypes. Cytomegalovirus status was reported to be diagnosed by the classifier with high specificity and sensitivity in both the original and validation cohorts. A later genetic analysis reported fewer N-insertions in productive TCRs among donors in an Asian-associated ancestry cluster than the roughly 700-donor mean. A few of the identified cytomegalovirus-associated TCR beta chains were confirmed in vitro to be specific for cytomegalovirus antigens. CMV serostatus was the only immune exposure information available for the cohort. Linkage disequilibrium might explain the correlated functional status among segregating V segments, but an unknown experimental factor could not be ruled out. At a false discovery rate of 0.05, a later analysis linked some 18,000 TCR beta sequences to specific HLA alleles. A later genetic analysis associated a missense DCLRE1C variant with V-gene and J-gene trimming of TCR beta chains, and an independent cohort replicated the association. Strong co-occurrence of HLA alleles, especially DR and DQ, made assigning TCR associations to individual alleles difficult. This cohort had only TCR beta chains sequenced, and the lack of alpha or paired-chain data limited which features could be detected. According to a later analysis, TCR association rates differed among HLA loci, with DRB1 alleles showing the most associated TCRs and HLA-C alleles showing the fewest. Most CMV-associated TCR beta chains appeared to be HLA-restricted in a later analysis, and the HLA associations seemed to be driven largely by CMV exposure. Most TCR sequences were observed very rarely across donors, whereas some public TCRs were present in many individuals. A total of 150 to 200 TCR beta chains were listed by the study as associated with cytomegalovirus. A further reported finding was that TCR beta sequences accurately predicted the HLA-A and HLA-B alleles for most subjects in the first cohort. In a later analysis, several top co-occurrence clusters were reported to appear linked to parvovirus B19, influenza, CMV and Epstein-Barr virus. Sequencing depth was assumed to be roughly uniform across donors in the presence/absence analyses, though that assumption may not hold. HLA typing was unavailable for some donors at each locus, so association tests used only the typed subset.

The cohort comprised around 690 healthy bone marrow donors. Cohort members were all nominally healthy when sampled, although unrecorded immune exposures were likely present. The donor was CMV seronegative and was included in the group of several hundred seronegative cohort members. A peripheral blood sample was provided by each donor, and peripheral blood mononuclear cells were used for TCR beta sequencing. Genomic DNA was extracted from the blood cell samples with the Qiagen DNeasy Blood Extraction Kit. Sequences were obtained from PBMCs. The rearranged chain carries TRBV19 and TRBJ2-7; the D region possibly corresponds to TRBD2 (5 bases align). The sequence derives from a woman in her 50s in good health and CMV-seronegative. The DNA is as follows: TGTGCCAGTAGCACGGGCAGCGGCTCCTACGAGCAGTACTTC. The resulting protein is CASSTGSGSYEQYF.